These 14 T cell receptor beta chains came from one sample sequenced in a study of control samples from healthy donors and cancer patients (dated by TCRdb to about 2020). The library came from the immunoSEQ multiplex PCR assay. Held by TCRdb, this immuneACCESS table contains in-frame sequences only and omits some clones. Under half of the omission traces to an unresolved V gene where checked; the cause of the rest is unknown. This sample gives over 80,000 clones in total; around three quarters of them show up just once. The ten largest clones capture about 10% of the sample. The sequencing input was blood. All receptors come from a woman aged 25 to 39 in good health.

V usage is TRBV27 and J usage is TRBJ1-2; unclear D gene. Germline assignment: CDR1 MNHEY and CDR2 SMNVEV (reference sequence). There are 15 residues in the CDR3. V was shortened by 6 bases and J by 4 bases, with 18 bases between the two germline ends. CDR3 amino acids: CASSPSESQLYGYTF. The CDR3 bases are TGTGCCAGCAGCCCGTCTGAGAGTCAGCTCTATGGCTACACCTTC.

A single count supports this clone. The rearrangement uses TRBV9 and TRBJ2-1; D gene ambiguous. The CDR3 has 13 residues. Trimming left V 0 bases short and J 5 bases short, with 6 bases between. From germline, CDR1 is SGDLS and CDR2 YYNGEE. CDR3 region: CASSVDNNNEQFF. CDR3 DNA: TGTGCCAGCAGCGTAGACAATAACAATGAGCAGTTCTTC.

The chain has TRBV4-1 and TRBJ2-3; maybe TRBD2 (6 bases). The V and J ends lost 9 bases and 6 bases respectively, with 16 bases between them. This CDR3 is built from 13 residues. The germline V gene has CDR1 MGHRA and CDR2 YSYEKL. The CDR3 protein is CASRGTYTDTQYF. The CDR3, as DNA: TGCGCCAGTCGCGGGACTTACACGGATACGCAGTATTTT.

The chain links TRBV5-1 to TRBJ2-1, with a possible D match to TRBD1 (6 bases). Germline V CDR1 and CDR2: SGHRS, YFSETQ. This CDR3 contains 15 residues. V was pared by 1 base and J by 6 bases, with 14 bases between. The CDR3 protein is CASSLTAGVPNEQFF. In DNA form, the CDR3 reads TGCGCCAGCAGCTTGACGGCAGGGGTCCCCAATGAGCAGTTCTTC.

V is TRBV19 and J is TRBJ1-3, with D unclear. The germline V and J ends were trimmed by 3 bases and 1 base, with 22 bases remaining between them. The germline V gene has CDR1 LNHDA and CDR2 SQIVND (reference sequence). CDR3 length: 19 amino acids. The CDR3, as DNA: TGTGCCAGTAGTATCCTCCCGAAGTTAAGCCGTGATTCTGGAAACACCATATATTTT. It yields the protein CASSILPKLSRDSGNTIYF.

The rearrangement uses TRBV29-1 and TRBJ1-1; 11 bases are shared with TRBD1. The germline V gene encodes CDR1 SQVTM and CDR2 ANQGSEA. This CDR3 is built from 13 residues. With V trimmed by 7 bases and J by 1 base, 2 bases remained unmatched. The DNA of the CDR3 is TGCAGCGCTGGGACAGGGGGGAACACTGAAGCTTTCTTT. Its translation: CSAGTGGNTEAFF. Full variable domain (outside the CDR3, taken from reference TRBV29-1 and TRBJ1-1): SAVISQKPSRDICQRGTSLTIQCQVDSQVTMMFWYRQQPGQSLTLIATANQGSEATYESGFVIDKFPISRPNLTFSTLTVSNMSPEDSSIYLCSAGTGGNTEAFFGQGTRLTVV.

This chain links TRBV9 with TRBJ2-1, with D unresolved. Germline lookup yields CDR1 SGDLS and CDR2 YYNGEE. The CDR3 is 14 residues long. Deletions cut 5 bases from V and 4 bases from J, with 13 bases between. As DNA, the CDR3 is TGTGCCAGCAGTCCCGACCACCCATACAATGAGCAGTTCTTC. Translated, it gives CASSPDHPYNEQFF.

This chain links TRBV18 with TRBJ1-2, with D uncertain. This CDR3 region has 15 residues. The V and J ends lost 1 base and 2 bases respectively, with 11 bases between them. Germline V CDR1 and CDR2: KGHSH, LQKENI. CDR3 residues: CASSPQGMGNYGYTF. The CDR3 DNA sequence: TGTGCCAGCTCACCACAGGGAATGGGGAACTATGGCTACACCTTC.

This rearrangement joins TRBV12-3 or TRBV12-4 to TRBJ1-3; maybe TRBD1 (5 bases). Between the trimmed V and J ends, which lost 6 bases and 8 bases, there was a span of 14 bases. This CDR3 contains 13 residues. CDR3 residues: CASRGTLGDTIYF. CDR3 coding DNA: TGTGCCAGCAGGGGGACCTTGGGAGACACCATATATTTT.

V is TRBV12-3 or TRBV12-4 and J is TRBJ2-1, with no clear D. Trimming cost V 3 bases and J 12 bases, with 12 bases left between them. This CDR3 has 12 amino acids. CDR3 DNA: TGTGCCAGCAGTTTCTCACAAACCCGGCAGTTCTTC. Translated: CASSFSQTRQFF.

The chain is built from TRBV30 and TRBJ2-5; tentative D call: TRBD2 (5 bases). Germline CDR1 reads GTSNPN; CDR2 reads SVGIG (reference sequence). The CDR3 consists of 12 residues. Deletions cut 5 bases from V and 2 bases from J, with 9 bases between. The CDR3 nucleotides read TGTGCCTGGGAGGGTTCTCAAGAGACCCAGTACTTC. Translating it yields CAWEGSQETQYF.

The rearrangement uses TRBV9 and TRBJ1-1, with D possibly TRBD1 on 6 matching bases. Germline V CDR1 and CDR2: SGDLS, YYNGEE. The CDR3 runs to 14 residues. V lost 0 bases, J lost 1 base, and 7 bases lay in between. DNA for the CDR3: TGTGCCAGCAGCGTAGAGACAGGGAACACTGAAGCTTTCTTT. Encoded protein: CASSVETGNTEAFF.

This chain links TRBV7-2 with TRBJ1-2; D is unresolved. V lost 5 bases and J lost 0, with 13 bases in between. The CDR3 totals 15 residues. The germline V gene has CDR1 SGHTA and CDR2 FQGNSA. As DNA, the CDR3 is TGTGCCAGCAGCAAAGACAATTCTGCTAACTATGGCTACACCTTC. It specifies CASSKDNSANYGYTF.

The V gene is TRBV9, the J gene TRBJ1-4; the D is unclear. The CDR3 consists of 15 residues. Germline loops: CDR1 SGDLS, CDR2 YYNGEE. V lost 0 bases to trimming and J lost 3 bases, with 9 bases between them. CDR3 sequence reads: CASSVVPGANEKLFF. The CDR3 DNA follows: TGTGCCAGCAGCGTAGTCCCTGGGGCTAATGAAAAACTGTTTTTT.